These T cell receptor beta chains were read from a single sample in a study of T cells in tumors after PD-1 blockade. TCRdb's copy holds only in-frame clones and misses some; the assay was immunoSEQ multiplex PCR. Here the sample spans roughly 25,000 clones, nearly 85% being singletons. The sequenced sample was PBMCs, obtained after anti-PD-1 treatment. These receptors all stem from a human donor with basal cell carcinoma. Both conserved end residues are part of each CDR3. A D gene is named only where the DNA matches it firmly. The size field is filled for only some rows; it gives once, few, many or a size class.

CDR3 length	V gene	D gene	clone size	J gene	CDR3 protein	CDR3 DNA
12	TRBV2	TRBD2	once	TRBJ2-5	CASSLKRGAEYF	TGTGCCAGCAGCCTTAAGCGGGGGGCCGAGTACTTC
16	TRBV5-4	TRBD1	-	TRBJ1-1	CASSPDGTGVNTEAFF	TGTGCCAGCAGCCCGGATGGGACAGGGGTAAACACTGAAGCTTTCTTT
15	TRBV5-6	TRBD1	few	TRBJ1-4	CASSSYRGRDEKLFF	TGTGCCAGCAGCTCTTACAGGGGTAGAGATGAAAAACTGTTTTTT
13	TRBV30	-	-	TRBJ1-5	CAWSPPGLQPQHF	TGTGCCTGGAGTCCACCAGGGTTACAGCCCCAGCATTTT
14	TRBV19	-	-	TRBJ2-5	CASSIVGFQETQYF	TGTGCCAGTAGTATAGTCGGATTCCAAGAGACCCAGTACTTC
13	TRBV24-1	-	-	TRBJ2-5	CATRNGDKETQYF	TGTGCCACCAGAAACGGGGACAAAGAGACCCAGTACTTC
14	TRBV29-1	-	-	TRBJ2-3	CSVEFSPSTDTQYF	TGCAGCGTTGAATTCAGCCCTAGCACAGATACGCAGTATTTT
16	TRBV6-1	-	once	TRBJ2-6	CASSEARGNGANVLTF	TGTGCCAGCAGTGAAGCTCGGGGAAATGGGGCCAACGTCCTGACTTTC
11	TRBV4-1	-	-	TRBJ1-1	CASSRNGEAFF	TGCGCCAGCAGCCGTAATGGGGAAGCTTTCTTT
15	TRBV5-4	TRBD1	-	TRBJ1-1	CASSPRGTGNTEAFF	TGTGCCAGCAGCCCCCGGGGGACAGGGAACACTGAAGCTTTCTTT
15	TRBV18	-	-	TRBJ1-4	CASSPSRGVGEKLFF	TGTGCCAGCTCACCCTCAAGAGGAGTGGGAGAAAAACTGTTTTTT
18	TRBV14	TRBD1	-	TRBJ1-2	CASSQRGQGASANYGYTF	TGTGCCAGCAGCCAAAGGGGACAGGGGGCGTCAGCTAACTATGGCTACACCTTC
15	TRBV25-1	-	-	TRBJ1-6	CASSESGAYNSPLHF	TGTGCCAGCAGTGAATCAGGGGCCTATAATTCACCCCTCCACTTT
16	TRBV5-6	-	-	TRBJ1-5	CASSLVTLQGNQPQHF	TGTGCCAGCAGCTTGGTGACGTTACAGGGTAATCAGCCCCAGCATTTT
15	TRBV4-1	-	-	TRBJ2-7	CASSQFTTGLHEQYF	TGCGCCAGCAGCCAATTCACAACGGGGCTCCACGAGCAGTACTTC
14	TRBV4-1	-	-	TRBJ1-3	CASSREGPGNTIYF	TGCGCCAGCAGCCGAGAAGGTCCGGGAAACACCATATATTTT
16	TRBV3-1/TRBV3-2	-	-	TRBJ1-4	CASSQVHGRQNEKLFF	TGTGCCAGCAGCCAAGTCCACGGACGACAAAATGAAAAACTGTTTTTT
16	TRBV6-5	-	once	TRBJ1-5	CASSSPGTLSNQPQHF	TGTGCCAGCAGTTCTCCCGGGACCTTGAGCAATCAGCCCCAGCATTTT
12	TRBV30	-	few	TRBJ2-7	CAWSEQSYEQYF	TGTGCCTGGAGTGAACAGTCCTACGAGCAGTACTTC
15	TRBV9	-	-	TRBJ2-1	CASSVSTDPYNEQFF	TGTGCCAGCAGCGTATCCACGGATCCGTACAATGAGCAGTTCTTC
15	TRBV6-5	-	-	TRBJ2-3	CASIFKGGIPDTQYF	TGTGCCAGCATCTTTAAGGGGGGTATCCCAGATACGCAGTATTTT
14	TRBV3-1/TRBV3-2	-	few	TRBJ2-2	CASNNGRTTGELFF	TGTGCCAGCAACAATGGACGTACCACCGGGGAGCTGTTTTTT
16	TRBV7-8	TRBD1	once	TRBJ1-6	CASVADRVPYNSPLHF	TGTGCCAGCGTCGCGGACAGGGTGCCCTATAATTCACCCCTCCACTTT
15	TRBV5-1	-	-	TRBJ2-5	CASSLSDRSQETQYF	TGCGCCAGCAGCTTGTCTGACAGGTCTCAAGAGACCCAGTACTTC
12	TRBV12-3/TRBV12-4	-	few	TRBJ2-2	CASSSGTGELFF	TGTGCCAGCAGTTCCGGGACCGGGGAGCTGTTTTTT
13	TRBV14	-	few	TRBJ1-2	CASSQEPDYGYTF	TGTGCCAGCAGCCAAGAACCCGACTATGGCTACACCTTC
14	TRBV10-3	-	-	TRBJ2-7	CASQQGVGSYEQYF	TGTGCCAGCCAACAGGGTGTAGGCTCCTACGAGCAGTACTTC
13	TRBV6-5	TRBD1	few	TRBJ1-4	CASERDRDEKLFF	TGTGCCAGCGAACGGGACAGGGATGAAAAACTGTTTTTT
13	TRBV30	-	few	TRBJ2-7	CAWSKGGVYEQYF	TGTGCCTGGAGTAAGGGGGGAGTCTACGAGCAGTACTTC
15	TRBV5-1	TRBD1	-	TRBJ2-5	CASRPGTGDEETQYF	TGCGCCAGCAGACCCGGGACAGGGGATGAAGAGACCCAGTACTTC
15	TRBV4-1	-	few	TRBJ1-5	CASSNRVVGNQPQHF	TGCGCCAGCAGTAACAGGGTTGTCGGCAATCAGCCCCAGCATTTT
16	TRBV5-1	-	few	TRBJ2-6	CASSLRRGVGANVLTF	TGCGCCAGCAGCTTGCGCAGGGGGGTCGGGGCCAACGTCCTGACTTTC
14	TRBV5-1	-	-	TRBJ2-1	CASSFDPGRDEQFF	TGCGCCAGCAGCTTTGACCCAGGGCGGGATGAGCAGTTCTTC
15	TRBV5-1	-	-	TRBJ2-3	CASSLRGTLTDTQYF	TGCGCCAGCAGCTTGCGGGGGACCCTCACAGATACGCAGTATTTT
15	TRBV6-5	TRBD1	-	TRBJ2-1	CASSYTGVGYNEQFF	TGTGCCAGCAGTTACACAGGGGTAGGCTACAATGAGCAGTTCTTC
13	TRBV5-5	-	-	TRBJ1-2	CASSLRGNYGYTF	TGTGCCAGCAGCTTGCGAGGGAACTATGGCTACACCTTC
15	TRBV5-1	-	few	TRBJ2-1	CASTLALSSYNEQFF	TGCGCCAGCACCCTGGCCCTCAGCTCCTACAATGAGCAGTTCTTC
14	TRBV10-3	-	-	TRBJ1-2	CAISVSGNNYGYTF	TGTGCCATCAGTGTTTCAGGGAATAACTATGGCTACACCTTC
14	TRBV9	-	-	TRBJ1-2	CASSERSANYGYTF	TGTGCCAGCAGCGAACGTAGCGCGAACTATGGCTACACCTTC
15	TRBV18	-	-	TRBJ1-5	CASSDGVLSNQPQHF	TGTGCCAGCTCTGACGGGGTTTTAAGCAATCAGCCCCAGCATTTT